The rows below give T cell receptor beta chains drawn from one sample of a study of cytomegalovirus exposure and HLA in healthy donors. The method was immunoSEQ multiplex PCR; TCRdb's version includes in-frame clones alone and lacks a portion of them. The repertoire holds 170,000 or so clones, with 77% as singletons. The specimen was PBMCs. The receptors were gathered from a woman aged 60-70 years in good health and CMV-seropositive. Both conserved end residues are part of each CDR3. Fields, in order: V gene, D gene, J gene, clone size, CDR3 DNA, CDR3 protein. A D gene is named only where the DNA matches it firmly. Rows may omit the clone size; those that give it use once, few, many or a size class.

v_call: TRBV19
d_call: NA
j_call: TRBJ1-1
clone_size: NA
cdr3_nt: TGTGCCAGTAGTATTGGGGGGGCCACTGAAGCTTTCTTT
cdr3_aa: CASSIGGATEAFF

v_call: TRBV28
d_call: NA
j_call: TRBJ1-5
clone_size: NA
cdr3_nt: TGTGCCAGCAGTACCCAGGTTCCCCAGCATTTT
cdr3_aa: CASSTQVPQHF

v_call: TRBV19
d_call: TRBD1
j_call: TRBJ1-2
clone_size: few
cdr3_nt: TGTGCCAGTAGAGAGGACAGGGACTATGGCTACACCTTC
cdr3_aa: CASREDRDYGYTF

v_call: TRBV19
d_call: NA
j_call: TRBJ2-7
clone_size: NA
cdr3_nt: TGTGCCAGTGCGGACTTAGCCAGCTACGAGCAGTACTTC
cdr3_aa: CASADLASYEQYF

v_call: TRBV19
d_call: NA
j_call: TRBJ1-4
clone_size: once
cdr3_nt: TGTGCCAGTAGCGCAGAGGGATCTAATGAAAAACTGTTTTTT
cdr3_aa: CASSAEGSNEKLFF

v_call: TRBV10-3
d_call: NA
j_call: TRBJ2-1
clone_size: NA
cdr3_nt: TGTGCCATCAGAAGGATGGAGTACAATGAGCAGTTCTTC
cdr3_aa: CAIRRMEYNEQFF

v_call: TRBV15
d_call: TRBD1
j_call: TRBJ1-5
clone_size: NA
cdr3_nt: TGTGCCACCAGCAGGACAGGGGTTAACAATCAGCCCCAGCATTTT
cdr3_aa: CATSRTGVNNQPQHF

v_call: TRBV18
d_call: NA
j_call: TRBJ2-7
clone_size: once
cdr3_nt: TGTGCCAGCTCACCACCTGTAATCTACGAGCAGTACTTC
cdr3_aa: CASSPPVIYEQYF

v_call: TRBV6-5
d_call: TRBD2
j_call: TRBJ2-4
clone_size: NA
cdr3_nt: TGTGCCAGCAGTTATCGGGGGGGCCAAGCCAAAAACATTCAGTACTTC
cdr3_aa: CASSYRGGQAKNIQYF

v_call: TRBV29-1
d_call: TRBD2
j_call: TRBJ2-1
clone_size: NA
cdr3_nt: TGCAGCGTTGGAGTATCGGCGGGAGTGGGCAATGAGCAGTTCTTC
cdr3_aa: CSVGVSAGVGNEQFF

v_call: TRBV19
d_call: TRBD2
j_call: TRBJ2-1
clone_size: NA
cdr3_nt: TGTGCCAGTTCGTCGGGACTAGCGGGATCCATCTCCTACAATGAGCAGTTCTTC
cdr3_aa: CASSSGLAGSISYNEQFF

v_call: TRBV19
d_call: NA
j_call: TRBJ1-5
clone_size: NA
cdr3_nt: TGTGCCAGTAGTATAGTCTCGGGACAGCCCCAGCATTTT
cdr3_aa: CASSIVSGQPQHF

v_call: TRBV5-1
d_call: NA
j_call: TRBJ1-4
clone_size: NA
cdr3_nt: TGCGCCAGCAGCTTGGGAGCCGAAGATGAAAAACTGTTTTTT
cdr3_aa: CASSLGAEDEKLFF

v_call: TRBV4-3
d_call: NA
j_call: TRBJ1-2
clone_size: NA
cdr3_nt: TGCGCCAGCAGCACCAGGGTGAACTATGGCTACACCTTC
cdr3_aa: CASSTRVNYGYTF

v_call: TRBV5-1
d_call: TRBD1
j_call: TRBJ2-7
clone_size: NA
cdr3_nt: TGCGCCAGCAGCTCGCCGGGACAGGGGTCTCCCCCCTACGAGCAGTACTTC
cdr3_aa: CASSSPGQGSPPYEQYF

v_call: TRBV15
d_call: NA
j_call: TRBJ1-5
clone_size: once
cdr3_nt: TGTGCCACCAGCCGTGTCCGGACACGCGATCAGCCCCAGCATTTT
cdr3_aa: CATSRVRTRDQPQHF

v_call: TRBV5-1
d_call: NA
j_call: TRBJ2-2
clone_size: NA
cdr3_nt: TGCGCCAGCAGCCCGGGGGGCGGGAGCTCTACCGGGGAGCTGTTTTTT
cdr3_aa: CASSPGGGSSTGELFF

v_call: TRBV5-1
d_call: NA
j_call: TRBJ1-4
clone_size: NA
cdr3_nt: TGCGCCAGCAGCGTACAGGGCCCAGGTGAAAAACTGTTTTTT
cdr3_aa: CASSVQGPGEKLFF

v_call: TRBV28
d_call: TRBD2
j_call: TRBJ2-2
clone_size: NA
cdr3_nt: TGTGCCAGCAGCACTTCTTTAAACCCTCCTAGCGGGGGGAACACCGGGGAGCTGTTTTTT
cdr3_aa: CASSTSLNPPSGGNTGELFF

v_call: TRBV5-4
d_call: TRBD1
j_call: TRBJ2-2
clone_size: NA
cdr3_nt: TGTGCCAGCAGCTGGAGCGACAGGGGCTCGAACACCGGGGAGCTGTTTTTT
cdr3_aa: CASSWSDRGSNTGELFF

v_call: TRBV19
d_call: NA
j_call: TRBJ2-7
clone_size: NA
cdr3_nt: TGTGCCAGTAGTATATGGGCAGACTCCTACGAGCAGTACTTC
cdr3_aa: CASSIWADSYEQYF

v_call: TRBV20-1
d_call: NA
j_call: TRBJ2-1
clone_size: NA
cdr3_nt: TGCAGTGCTATAGGAGCCCCGGAGCAGTTCTTC
cdr3_aa: CSAIGAPEQFF

v_call: TRBV5-4
d_call: TRBD2
j_call: TRBJ2-2
clone_size: NA
cdr3_nt: TGTGCCAGCAGCTTGGTGGGACTAGCGGGAGTGAACACCGGGGAGCTGTTTTTT
cdr3_aa: CASSLVGLAGVNTGELFF

v_call: TRBV18
d_call: TRBD1
j_call: TRBJ1-6
clone_size: NA
cdr3_nt: TGTGCCAGCTCACGGGACAGGGCCACTGATTCACCCCTCCACTTT
cdr3_aa: CASSRDRATDSPLHF

v_call: TRBV28
d_call: NA
j_call: TRBJ2-7
clone_size: NA
cdr3_nt: TGTGCCAGCAGTTTGATCAGAAACGAGCAGTACTTC
cdr3_aa: CASSLIRNEQYF

v_call: TRBV5-5
d_call: NA
j_call: TRBJ2-7
clone_size: NA
cdr3_nt: TGTGCCAGCAGCTTAAGCCCAGGGGAGGGTTTCTACGAGCAGTACTTC
cdr3_aa: CASSLSPGEGFYEQYF

v_call: TRBV28
d_call: TRBD2
j_call: TRBJ2-7
clone_size: NA
cdr3_nt: TGTGCCAGCAGTACGGGACTAGCGGGGGGGCCTGGGGAGCAGTACTTC
cdr3_aa: CASSTGLAGGPGEQYF

v_call: TRBV2
d_call: NA
j_call: TRBJ1-5
clone_size: once
cdr3_nt: TGTGCCAGCTCAGTCTCCGGGGAGAATCAGCCCCAGCATTTT
cdr3_aa: CASSVSGENQPQHF

v_call: TRBV29-1
d_call: NA
j_call: TRBJ2-1
clone_size: NA
cdr3_nt: TGCAGCGTTGAGGGGGGGGCCGGGAATGAGCAGTTCTTC
cdr3_aa: CSVEGGAGNEQFF

v_call: TRBV7-9
d_call: NA
j_call: TRBJ2-1
clone_size: NA
cdr3_nt: TGTGCCAGCAGCTTTGGGAGTTCCTACAATGAGCAGTTCTTC
cdr3_aa: CASSFGSSYNEQFF

v_call: TRBV28
d_call: NA
j_call: TRBJ2-5
clone_size: NA
cdr3_nt: TGTGCCAGCAGTGCGACTAGGCTTGGCGAGACCCAGTACTTC
cdr3_aa: CASSATRLGETQYF

v_call: TRBV14
d_call: TRBD1
j_call: TRBJ1-1
clone_size: NA
cdr3_nt: TGTGCCAGCAGCCAAGGACTCGACAGGGGGCTCACTGAAGCTTTCTTT
cdr3_aa: CASSQGLDRGLTEAFF

v_call: TRBV5-1
d_call: NA
j_call: TRBJ2-7
clone_size: NA
cdr3_nt: TGCGCCAGCAGGGGGGGTGGCGACGAGCAGTACTTC
cdr3_aa: CASRGGGDEQYF

v_call: TRBV7-2
d_call: NA
j_call: TRBJ2-5
clone_size: NA
cdr3_nt: TGTGCCAGCAGCCTAGGGGGACTACAAGAGACCCAGTACTTC
cdr3_aa: CASSLGGLQETQYF

v_call: TRBV30
d_call: TRBD1
j_call: TRBJ2-5
clone_size: once
cdr3_nt: TGTGCCTGGAGTGGTAAGGACAGGGGGCTTAGAGAGACCCAGTACTTC
cdr3_aa: CAWSGKDRGLRETQYF